One sample yielded the 9 T cell receptor beta chains listed below, sequenced in a study of cytomegalovirus exposure and HLA in healthy donors. Primers: 60 Vbeta forward and 13 Jbeta reverse. Here immunoSEQ multiplex PCR was the method, and the copy in TCRdb shows in-frame clones only, minus some. The sample has around 100,000 clones; the top ten hold more than 3.5%. Sequenced sample: PBMCs. The receptor set was obtained from a man younger than 40 in good health and CMV-seronegative.

The V gene is TRBV5-1, the J gene TRBJ1-1; D might be TRBD1 (6 bases). V lost 3 bases to trimming and J lost 5 bases, with 17 bases between them. The germline CDR1 and CDR2 sequences are SGHRS and YFSETQ. This CDR3 is 15 amino acids long. The CDR3 DNA reads as TGCGCCAGCAGCTCCGGACCGACAGGACGGACTGAAGCTTTCTTT. This codes for CASSSGPTGRTEAFF.

The rearrangement links TRBV6-7 to TRBJ2-5, with 7 bases lining up with TRBD1. The J call is uncertain, as TRBJ2-7 better fits the DNA end. TRBV6-7 is labeled an ORF, and its function is uncertain. The CDR3 spans 12 residues. CDR3: CAGPGQYYEQYF. The CDR3 nucleotides read TGTGCCGGACCGGGACAGTACTACGAGCAGTACTTC.

CDR3 sequence: CASSVVGGGGEQFF. As DNA, the CDR3 is TGTGCCAGCAGCGTAGTCGGGGGGGGTGGTGAGCAGTTCTTC. V is TRBV9 and J is TRBJ2-1; TRBD2 agrees at 8 bases. Germline assignment: CDR1 SGDLS and CDR2 YYNGEE. This CDR3 contains 14 residues. The V and J ends lost 0 bases and 9 bases, in that order; junction bases with no gene match: 5.

The chain uses TRBV7-9 and TRBJ1-4; D is unresolved. CDR1 is SEHNR and CDR2 is FQNEAQ in the germline V gene (reference sequence). This CDR3 region has 15 residues. Trimming took 3 bases from V and 7 from J, leaving 15 bases between them. The CDR3 is CASSLLTPAGEKLFF. CDR3 coding DNA: TGTGCCAGCAGCTTGCTGACACCGGCCGGTGAAAAACTGTTTTTT.

The J gene is TRBJ2-1, the V gene TRBV5-1, with unresolved D. With 1 base removed from V and 0 bases from J, the gap between germline ends came to 8 bases. The germline gives CDR1 SGHRS, CDR2 YFSETQ. The CDR3 is 15 amino acids. The DNA of the CDR3 is TGCGCCAGCAGCTTGCAGGTCCCCTCCTACAATGAGCAGTTCTTC. This codes for CASSLQVPSYNEQFF.

The J gene is TRBJ1-1, the V gene TRBV6-1; TRBD1 matches at 8 bases. The J segment lost 3 bases and the V segment lost 2 bases, leaving 8 bases of the junction unmatched. The germline gives CDR1 MNHNS, CDR2 SASEGT. The CDR3 spans 16 residues. The CDR3: CASSEWTGRADTEAFF. CDR3 bases: TGTGCCAGCAGTGAATGGACAGGGCGGGCGGACACTGAAGCTTTCTTT.

This chain links TRBV5-1 with TRBJ1-6; D perhaps matches TRBD1 (5 bases). Germline V gene data show CDR1 as SGHRS and CDR2 as YFSETQ. CDR3 length: 15 residues. With 0 bases removed from V and 10 bases from J, the gap between germline ends came to 14 bases. The CDR3 region is CASSLAGGERSPLHF. The CDR3 nucleotides are TGCGCCAGCAGCTTGGCCGGGGGTGAAAGATCACCCCTCCACTTT.

The V and J genes are TRBV5-1 and TRBJ2-3, with 7 nucleotides matching TRBD2. The CDR3 loop spans 14 amino acids. J was trimmed by 6 bases and V by 3 bases; bases with no gene match: 7. CDR1 and CDR2 from the germline V gene are SGHRS and YFSETQ. The CDR3 reads CASSSSGTTDTQYF. The CDR3 DNA reads as TGCGCCAGCAGCTCTTCCGGGACTACCGATACGCAGTATTTT.

V gene TRBV11-2 combines with J gene TRBJ1-3; D is unresolved. V lost 6 bases and J 0 bases, leaving 9 bases between the germline ends. This CDR3 comprises 14 residues. Germline V gene sequence: CDR1 SGHAT, CDR2 FQNNGV. The CDR3 DNA sequence: TGTGCCAGCAGACCTGACATCTCTGGAAACACCATATATTTT. Amino acid sequence: CASRPDISGNTIYF.